Listed below are T cell receptor beta chains from one sample, sequenced in a study of a mutant IDH1 vaccine in newly diagnosed glioma. These TCRs' antigens remain unknown. Clones were read by immunoSEQ multiplex PCR, and TCRdb kept only the in-frame ones, dropping some. The table lists under 45,000 clones, roughly 84% of them singletons, with 2% to 2.5% in the top ten. Specimen: PBMCs, collected from a glioma patient whose treatment included an IDH1 peptide vaccine. These TCRs come from a woman in her late teens or twenties with glioma. Some clones in this sample may be carry-over from other donors' samples. The CDR3 runs from the conserved cysteine through the conserved F or W. The D gene is left open where the match is weak. For some rows the clone size is stated as once, few or many, or as a class when expanded; others skip it.

clone_size: -; d_call: -; cdr3_length: 13; v_call: TRBV9; j_call: TRBJ2-1; cdr3_nt: TGTGCCAGCAGCCCTCTGGGGGGCTATGAGCAGTTCTTC; cdr3_aa: CASSPLGGYEQFF
clone_size: -; d_call: -; cdr3_length: 14; v_call: TRBV7-2; j_call: TRBJ2-1; cdr3_nt: TGTGCCAGCAGCTTTAGGAGCTCCTACAATGAGCAGTTCTTC; cdr3_aa: CASSFRSSYNEQFF
clone_size: -; d_call: -; cdr3_length: 11; v_call: TRBV19; j_call: TRBJ2-7; cdr3_nt: TGTGCCAGTAGGGGAGGCTACGAGCAGTACTTC; cdr3_aa: CASRGGYEQYF
clone_size: once; d_call: TRBD1; cdr3_length: 15; v_call: TRBV30; j_call: TRBJ1-4; cdr3_nt: TGTGCCTGGAGTGGGGGGGGACAGGGGAATGAAAAACTGTTTTTT; cdr3_aa: CAWSGGGQGNEKLFF
clone_size: -; d_call: -; cdr3_length: 17; v_call: TRBV4-3; j_call: TRBJ2-7; cdr3_nt: TGCGCCAGCAGCCAAGAAACGTTAAGGGACGGCTCCTACGAGCAGTACTTC; cdr3_aa: CASSQETLRDGSYEQYF
clone_size: -; d_call: -; cdr3_length: 15; v_call: TRBV5-5; j_call: TRBJ1-1; cdr3_nt: TGTGCCAGCAGCTTGACAGCCGGGTTGAACACTGAAGCTTTCTTT; cdr3_aa: CASSLTAGLNTEAFF
clone_size: -; d_call: -; cdr3_length: 13; v_call: TRBV7-2; j_call: TRBJ1-2; cdr3_nt: TGTGCCAGCAGCTTAGCGAGCGGGAGTGGCTACACCTTC; cdr3_aa: CASSLASGSGYTF
clone_size: -; d_call: -; cdr3_length: 14; v_call: TRBV2; j_call: TRBJ1-1; cdr3_nt: TGTGCCAGCAGTTTCGGGGGGCAGAACACTGAAGCTTTCTTT; cdr3_aa: CASSFGGQNTEAFF
clone_size: -; d_call: -; cdr3_length: 12; v_call: TRBV6-1; j_call: TRBJ2-7; cdr3_nt: TGTGCCAGCAGCGCTCCGGGATACGAGCAGTACTTC; cdr3_aa: CASSAPGYEQYF
clone_size: -; d_call: -; cdr3_length: 13; v_call: TRBV7-2; j_call: TRBJ2-7; cdr3_nt: TGTGCCAGCAGCTTAGGGGGCTTTTACGAGCAGTACTTC; cdr3_aa: CASSLGGFYEQYF
clone_size: once; d_call: -; cdr3_length: 11; v_call: TRBV29-1; j_call: TRBJ1-2; cdr3_nt: TGCAGCGTTGACGGGGTCTATGGCTACACCTTC; cdr3_aa: CSVDGVYGYTF
clone_size: -; d_call: -; cdr3_length: 15; v_call: TRBV10-3; j_call: TRBJ1-1; cdr3_nt: TGTGCCTCTCGAGAAGGACCCCCACGGAACACTGAAGCTTTCTTT; cdr3_aa: CASREGPPRNTEAFF
clone_size: -; d_call: TRBD1; cdr3_length: 15; v_call: TRBV29-1; j_call: TRBJ2-7; cdr3_nt: TGCAGCGTTAACCTTCCGGGACAGGGGCTACGCGAGCAGTACTTC; cdr3_aa: CSVNLPGQGLREQYF
clone_size: once; d_call: -; cdr3_length: 16; v_call: TRBV9; j_call: TRBJ2-7; cdr3_nt: TGTGCCAGCAGCGTAGACCCCGTCGGGCCCGTTTACGAGCAGTACTTC; cdr3_aa: CASSVDPVGPVYEQYF
clone_size: -; d_call: -; cdr3_length: 14; v_call: TRBV6-6; j_call: TRBJ2-7; cdr3_nt: TGTGCCAGCAGCCAGCTCGGCGGGGCTCACGAGCAGTACTTC; cdr3_aa: CASSQLGGAHEQYF
clone_size: -; d_call: TRBD1; cdr3_length: 17; v_call: TRBV5-1; j_call: TRBJ2-3; cdr3_nt: TGCGCCAGCAGCTTGAGGGGTGGCACAGGGGCGACAGATACGCAGTATTTT; cdr3_aa: CASSLRGGTGATDTQYF
clone_size: once; d_call: -; cdr3_length: 15; v_call: TRBV27; j_call: TRBJ1-1; cdr3_nt: TGTGCCAGCAGTCCCCCCAACTTGGGGAACACTGAAGCTTTCTTT; cdr3_aa: CASSPPNLGNTEAFF
clone_size: -; d_call: -; cdr3_length: 18; v_call: TRBV9; j_call: TRBJ2-1; cdr3_nt: TGTGCCAGCAGCGTAGAGGGTTCGCGGGGAGCCTCCTACAATGAGCAGTTCTTC; cdr3_aa: CASSVEGSRGASYNEQFF
clone_size: once; d_call: TRBD2; cdr3_length: 14; v_call: TRBV7-8; j_call: TRBJ2-5; cdr3_nt: TGTGCCTCCAGTAGCGGGGGCTACCAAGAGACCCAGTACTTC; cdr3_aa: CASSSGGYQETQYF
clone_size: -; d_call: -; cdr3_length: 15; v_call: TRBV27; j_call: TRBJ2-4; cdr3_nt: TGTGCCAGCAGTAGAGCCAGGGGTCCCAAAAACATTCAGTACTTC; cdr3_aa: CASSRARGPKNIQYF
clone_size: -; d_call: TRBD1; cdr3_length: 14; v_call: TRBV6-1; j_call: TRBJ1-2; cdr3_nt: TGTGCCAGCAGTCGGGACAGAAACTTCTATGGCTACACCTTC; cdr3_aa: CASSRDRNFYGYTF
clone_size: -; d_call: -; cdr3_length: 14; v_call: TRBV9; j_call: TRBJ1-1; cdr3_nt: TGTGCCAGCAGCGGGACTATTATGAACACTGAAGCTTTCTTT; cdr3_aa: CASSGTIMNTEAFF
clone_size: -; d_call: TRBD2; cdr3_length: 11; v_call: TRBV19; j_call: TRBJ2-1; cdr3_nt: TGTGCCAGTAGTATGGGACTAGTGGAGGTCTTC; cdr3_aa: CASSMGLVEVF
clone_size: few; d_call: TRBD1; cdr3_length: 16; v_call: TRBV5-4; j_call: TRBJ1-1; cdr3_nt: TGTGCCAGCAGCGAAGGGGGCGTGAGAAGAAACACTGAAGCTTTCTTT; cdr3_aa: CASSEGGVRRNTEAFF
clone_size: -; d_call: -; cdr3_length: 14; v_call: TRBV6-5; j_call: TRBJ1-1; cdr3_nt: TGTGCCGCCCGGATCGGCCAAGGAAGAACTGAAGCTTTCTTT; cdr3_aa: CAARIGQGRTEAFF
clone_size: -; d_call: TRBD2; cdr3_length: 15; v_call: TRBV2; j_call: TRBJ2-1; cdr3_nt: TGTGCCTCCAGAGCAGGGCTAGCGGACTTCAATGAGCAGTTCTTC; cdr3_aa: CASRAGLADFNEQFF
clone_size: few; d_call: TRBD1; cdr3_length: 15; v_call: TRBV30; j_call: TRBJ1-1; cdr3_nt: TGTGCCTGGAGTGCGCCCGGGACAGTGAACACTGAAGCTTTCTTT; cdr3_aa: CAWSAPGTVNTEAFF
clone_size: -; d_call: -; cdr3_length: 15; v_call: TRBV27; j_call: TRBJ2-5; cdr3_nt: TGTGCCAGCAGTGCATTAAAGACACCCCAAGAGACCCAGTACTTC; cdr3_aa: CASSALKTPQETQYF
clone_size: -; d_call: TRBD1; cdr3_length: 13; v_call: TRBV29-1; j_call: TRBJ1-4; cdr3_nt: TGCAGCGTGCAAGGGACAGGGGGCGAAAAACTGTTTTTT; cdr3_aa: CSVQGTGGEKLFF
clone_size: -; d_call: -; cdr3_length: 16; v_call: TRBV4-3; j_call: TRBJ2-3; cdr3_nt: TGCGCCAGCAGCCAAGAAAAGGCTAGCGCCACAGATACGCAGTATTTT; cdr3_aa: CASSQEKASATDTQYF